The 9 T cell receptor beta chains reported below all come from one sample, sequenced in a study of Graves' ophthalmopathy and Graves' hyperthyroidism. RNA transcripts provided the template for amplifying TCR beta CDR3 regions. Second-round multiplex PCR came after a first-round RT-PCR that employed HTBI primers. TCRdb analysed the multiplex PCR reads with MiXCR anew, one entry per CDR3 protein. The profile shows some 160,000 distinct CDR3 sequences, roughly two fifths of them singletons. Sequenced sample: peripheral blood. The receptor set was obtained from a young man with Graves' ophthalmopathy.

CDR3 sequence reads: CSARRTGVDTIYF. CDR3 coding DNA: TGCAGTGCTAGACGGACAGGGGTTGACACCATATATTTT. V is TRBV20-1 and J is TRBJ1-3, with TRBD1 identical over 9 bases. V lost 2 bases, J lost 8 bases, and 4 bases stayed unmatched. Germline V CDR1 and CDR2: DFQATT, SNEGSKA (reference sequence). The CDR3 sequence is 13 residues long.

This clonotype was counted many times. The chain is built from TRBV15 and TRBJ2-5; 11 bases line up with TRBD2. Germline V lookup: CDR1 LNHNV, CDR2 YYDKDF (reference sequence). The length of the CDR3 is 16 residues. V gave up 3 bases and J gave up 2 bases; unmatched junction bases: 5. CDR3 in DNA: TGTGCCACCAGCAGCGGACTAGCGGGTCGACAAGAGACCCAGTACTTC. Its translation is CATSSGLAGRQETQYF. Based on the CDR3 plus reference TRBV15 and TRBJ2-5, the full variable domain is DAMVIQNPRYQVTQFGKPVTLSCSQTLNHNVMYWYQQKSSQAPKLLFHYYDKDFNNEADTPDNFQSRRPNTSFCFLDIRSPGLGDTAMYLCATSSGLAGRQETQYFGPGTRLLVL.

The chain links TRBV6-5 to TRBJ2-5; TRBD2 aligns across 7 bases. The CDR3 covers 15 residues. CDR1 MNHEY and CDR2 SVGAGI come from the germline V gene. Trimming cost V 0 bases and J 4 bases; bases outside gene matches: 5. The CDR3 region is CASSYSGGRGETQYF. The CDR3 DNA reads as TGTGCCAGCAGTTACTCGGGCGGGAGAGGAGAGACCCAGTACTTC.

In its sample, this clonotype was seen many times. The chain uses TRBV4-2 and TRBJ2-7; 10 bases match TRBD1. Germline V gene lookup returns CDR1 LGHNA and CDR2 YNFKEQ. The trim removed 4 bases at V and 3 bases at J, leaving 24 bases unmatched. This CDR3 comprises 21 residues. For the CDR3, the DNA is TGTGCCAGCAGCCGAACCGATCTCTCTCGAGGGGCCGGGACAGGGGTCTACGAGCAGTACTTC. It encodes CASSRTDLSRGAGTGVYEQYF.

The V gene is TRBV20-1, the J gene TRBJ1-6, with unresolved D. The ends were cut back, 4 bases at V and 8 bases at J, with 9 bases in the middle. Germline-derived CDR1 and CDR2 are DFQATT and SNEGSKA (reference sequence). The CDR3 is 12 amino acids. CDR3 sequence reads: CSATWMDSPLHF. CDR3 DNA: TGCAGTGCTACCTGGATGGATTCACCCCTCCACTTT.

There are many counts of this clonotype. The rearrangement uses TRBV28 and TRBJ1-2, with 9 bases aligning to TRBD1. Germline assignment: CDR1 MDHEN and CDR2 SYDVKM. Unmatched junction bases numbered 5, after V lost 5 bases and J lost 4 bases. The CDR3 has 14 amino acids. DNA of the CDR3: TGTGCCAGCAGTCCAGGGACAGGGATCTATGGCTACACCTTC. Encoded protein: CASSPGTGIYGYTF.

Ten or more counts support this clonotype. CDR3 nucleotide sequence: TGTGCCATCAGCCCGGGACAGGTTTACGAGCAGTACTTC. It is translated as CAISPGQVYEQYF. The chain is built from TRBV10-3 and TRBJ2-7; 8 positions agree with TRBD1. There are 13 residues in the CDR3. V was clipped by 6 bases and J by 4 bases; unmatched bases: 5. Germline V gene sequence: CDR1 ENHRY, CDR2 SYGVKD.

This clonotype was counted once. The chain carries TRBV12-3 or TRBV12-4 and TRBJ1-5; 10 nucleotides agree with TRBD1. The CDR3 totals 18 residues. After removal of 5 bases from V and 2 bases from J, the junction contained 12 bases not matched to a gene. The CDR3 is CASSRGTGVLPGNQPQHF. CDR3 coding DNA: TGTGCCAGCAGTCGAGGGACAGGGGTCCTACCGGGCAATCAGCCCCAGCATTTT.

This sequence joins TRBV11-2 and TRBJ2-5; TRBD1 or TRBD2 may be the D gene (6 bases each). V was shortened by 1 base and J by 2 bases, with 11 bases between the two germline ends. This CDR3 is 15 amino acids long. CDR1 is SGHAT, CDR2 FQNNGV, per germline. The CDR3 protein is CASSLGGDKQETQYF. CDR3 DNA sequence: TGTGCCAGCAGCTTAGGGGGGGACAAACAAGAGACCCAGTACTTC.